Listed below are T cell receptor beta chains from one sample, sequenced in a study of blood T cell repertoires in COVID-19. Libraries were prepared by immunoSEQ multiplex PCR; TCRdb keeps only in-frame clonotypes and omits some of them. The sample lists approximately 180,000 clones, more than 75% seen once, with around 2.6% in the top ten. Sequencing used peripheral blood. These receptors were taken from a man aged 40-55 years with active or convalescent COVID-19. Both conserved end residues are part of each CDR3. Clone size is given for some rows only: seen once, a few or many times, or a class if the clone is expanded.

j_gene	v_gene	abundance	CDR3aa
TRBJ2-7	TRBV5-1	NA	CASRNDTTYEQYF
TRBJ1-1	TRBV7-9	NA	CASPPDGLEAFF
TRBJ2-7	TRBV28	NA	CASSLWGQGSSYEQYF
TRBJ1-1	TRBV5-1	NA	CASSLIPGQGRSEAFF
TRBJ1-2	TRBV11-2	NA	CASSLGGSLYGYTF
TRBJ1-1	TRBV30	NA	CAWRDKDTEAFF
TRBJ1-2	TRBV7-2	NA	CASSLATGASYGYTF
TRBJ2-7	TRBV2	NA	CASTERRSSYEQYF
TRBJ2-3	TRBV9	once	CASSVDPSGGNTDTQYF
TRBJ1-1	TRBV5-4	NA	CASSLANSHTEAFF
TRBJ1-2	TRBV5-5	NA	CASILQGNYGYTF
TRBJ2-7	TRBV6-6	NA	CASAGTGSNEQYF
TRBJ1-2	TRBV24-1	NA	CATSDASGQFGYTF
TRBJ2-5	TRBV7-2	NA	CASSRDRALLETQYF
TRBJ1-3	TRBV27	NA	CASRDLGAGNTIYF
TRBJ2-2	TRBV27	NA	CASSVSGGRGELFF
TRBJ2-7	TRBV6-5	NA	CAGRREGAYEQYF
TRBJ1-3	TRBV4-1	NA	CASSQGTRYSGNTIYF
TRBJ1-2	TRBV19	NA	CASSSGGGDRYGYTF
TRBJ2-7	TRBV11-2	NA	CASSLDLGRAYEQYF
TRBJ1-2	TRBV10-2	few	CASSERTGGLYGYTF
TRBJ1-5	TRBV4-2	NA	CASSQGQGSNQPQHF
TRBJ1-5	TRBV28	NA	CASSLYGTGGNNQPQHF
TRBJ2-5	TRBV7-8	NA	CASSHLEGPVKETQYF
TRBJ2-1	TRBV3-1/TRBV3-2	NA	CASSHLLGDSGGRYREQFF
TRBJ1-5	TRBV18	once	CASSPAGSQPQHF
TRBJ1-2	TRBV19	NA	CASSIRTGLNYGYTF
TRBJ2-1	TRBV7-6	once	CASSFERGTYNEQFF
TRBJ2-3	TRBV25-1	NA	CASSPGTGYTDTQYF